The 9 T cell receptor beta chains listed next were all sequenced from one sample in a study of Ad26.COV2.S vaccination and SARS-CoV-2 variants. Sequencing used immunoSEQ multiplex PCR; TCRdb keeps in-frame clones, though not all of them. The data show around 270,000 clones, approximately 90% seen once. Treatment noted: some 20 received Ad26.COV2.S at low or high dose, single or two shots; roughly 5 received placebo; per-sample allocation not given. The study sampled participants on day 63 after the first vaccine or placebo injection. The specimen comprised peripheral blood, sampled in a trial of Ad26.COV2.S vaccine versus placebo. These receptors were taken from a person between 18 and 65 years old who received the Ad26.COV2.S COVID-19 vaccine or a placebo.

The DNA for the CDR3 is TGTGCCAGCAGCTTGGGGACAGGGGGCGTAGGAACCTACGAGCAGTACTTC. Translation: CASSLGTGGVGTYEQYF. The chain combines TRBV7-3 with TRBJ2-7, with TRBD1 matching 12 bases. The CDR3 consists of 17 residues. V was clipped by 3 bases and J by 2 bases; unmatched bases: 8. Germline-derived CDR1 and CDR2 are SGHTA and FQGTGA.

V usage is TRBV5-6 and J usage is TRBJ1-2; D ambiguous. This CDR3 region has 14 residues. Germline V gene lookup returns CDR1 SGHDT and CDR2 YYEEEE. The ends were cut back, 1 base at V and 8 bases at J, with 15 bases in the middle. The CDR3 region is CASSLSSSWGGYTF. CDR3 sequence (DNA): TGTGCCAGCAGCTTGTCATCCTCTTGGGGAGGCTACACCTTC.

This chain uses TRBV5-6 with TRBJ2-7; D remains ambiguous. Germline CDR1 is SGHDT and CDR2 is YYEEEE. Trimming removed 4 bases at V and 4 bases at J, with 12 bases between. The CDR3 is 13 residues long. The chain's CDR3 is CASSTLSRYEQYV. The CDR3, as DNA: TGTGCCAGCAGCACGTTGTCTAGGTACGAGCAGTACGTC.

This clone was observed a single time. The CDR3 region is CASSFALSRRRVGNSPLHF. CDR3 sequence (DNA): TGTGCCAGCAGCTTTGCTCTTAGTAGACGACGGGTGGGTAATTCACCCCTCCACTTT. This sequence joins TRBV7-2 and TRBJ1-6; D call uncertain. This CDR3 has 19 residues. V was pared by 3 bases and J by 6 bases, with 24 bases between. CDR1 is SGHTA and CDR2 is FQGNSA in the germline V gene.

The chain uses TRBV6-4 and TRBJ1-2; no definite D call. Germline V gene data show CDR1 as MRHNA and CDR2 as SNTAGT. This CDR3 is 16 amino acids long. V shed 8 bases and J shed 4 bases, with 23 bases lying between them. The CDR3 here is CASSVRGQVVGYGYTF. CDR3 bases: TGTGCCAGCTCGGTCCGAGGGCAGGTAGTGGGCTATGGCTACACCTTC.

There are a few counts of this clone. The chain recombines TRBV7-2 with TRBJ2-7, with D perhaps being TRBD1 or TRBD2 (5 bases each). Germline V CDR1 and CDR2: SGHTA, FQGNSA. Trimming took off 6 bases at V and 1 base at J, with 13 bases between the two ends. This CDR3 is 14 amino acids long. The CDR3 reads CASSTSGASYEQYV. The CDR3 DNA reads TGTGCCAGCAGTACCTCCGGGGCATCCTACGAGCAGTACGTC.

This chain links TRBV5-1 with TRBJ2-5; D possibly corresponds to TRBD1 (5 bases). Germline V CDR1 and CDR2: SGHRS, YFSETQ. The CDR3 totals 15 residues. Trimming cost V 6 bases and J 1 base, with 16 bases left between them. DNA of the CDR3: TGCGCCAGCACTCCGGTAACAGGCCCCCAAGAGACCCAGTACTTC. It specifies CASTPVTGPQETQYF.

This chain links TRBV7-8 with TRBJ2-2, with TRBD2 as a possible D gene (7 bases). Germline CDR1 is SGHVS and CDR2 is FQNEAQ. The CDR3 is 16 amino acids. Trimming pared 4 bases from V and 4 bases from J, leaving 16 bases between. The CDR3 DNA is TGTGCCAGCAGCTCCCTGGGGAGGGGGACCACCGGGGAGCTGTTTTTT. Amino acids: CASSSLGRGTTGELFF.

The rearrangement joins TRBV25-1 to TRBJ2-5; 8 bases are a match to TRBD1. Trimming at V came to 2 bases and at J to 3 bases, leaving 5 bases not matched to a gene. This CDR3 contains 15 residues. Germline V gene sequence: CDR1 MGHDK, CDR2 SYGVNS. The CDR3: CASSERTGGKETQYF. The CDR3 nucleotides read TGTGCCAGCAGTGAACGCACAGGGGGTAAAGAGACCCAGTACTTC.